This T cell receptor (beta chain) is from a study of cytomegalovirus exposure and HLA in healthy donors. Overall study findings and caveats: In a later analysis, CMV-associated beta chains were mostly HLA-associated, it appeared. A later analysis appeared to link common viral pathogens to several of the most significant clusters. The productive fraction for most TCR beta V segments was about 87% or about 30% in an earlier analysis. Most TCR sequences were seen very rarely across donors, but some public TCRs occurred in many.

A multiplex PCR was run with 60 Vbeta primers and 13 Jbeta primers. The repertoire was sequenced with immunoSEQ multiplex PCR; TCRdb's copy has only in-frame clones and lacks some. The sample has over 200,000 clones, roughly 90% seen once. Notes on this clone: Its cognate antigen is unknown.

Trimming at V came to 6 bases and at J to 6 bases, leaving 7 bases not matched to a gene. The CDR3 runs to 13 residues. Germline CDR1 and CDR2: SGHNT and YENEEA. The clonotype was recovered from a woman in her late teens or twenties in good health and CMV-seronegative. This chain joins TRBV11-3 and TRBJ1-1; 7 bases map to TRBD1. The sequenced sample consisted of PBMCs. CDR3 in amino acids: CASSRQGTSEAFF. DNA for the CDR3: TGTGCCAGCAGTCGACAGGGAACCTCTGAAGCTTTCTTT.